This T cell receptor beta chain comes out of a study of T cell responses to AZD1222 COVID-19 vaccine. The CDR3 length is 12 residues. Germline assignment: CDR1 SEHNR and CDR2 FQNEAQ (reference sequence). Trimming took 1 base from V and 3 from J, leaving 1 base between them. General study findings and limits: Regions 160-218 and 743-854 held dominance among vaccine-associated CD4 TCRs, which spanned spike.

This clone was counted only a few times. The target antigen is unknown. At the DNA level, this CDR3 is encoded by other sequences in the same sample as well. Here immunoSEQ multiplex PCR was the method, and the copy in TCRdb shows in-frame clones only, minus some. This table holds fewer than 100,000 clones, roughly 90% found once. The source of this sequence is an adult in good health. The rearrangement joins TRBV7-9 to TRBJ1-3; D remains ambiguous. The material sequenced was peripheral blood, taken on day 0 of AZD1222 vaccination. CDR3 bases: TGTGCCAGCAGCTTAGGTGGAAACACCATATATTTT. This gives the protein CASSLGGNTIYF.